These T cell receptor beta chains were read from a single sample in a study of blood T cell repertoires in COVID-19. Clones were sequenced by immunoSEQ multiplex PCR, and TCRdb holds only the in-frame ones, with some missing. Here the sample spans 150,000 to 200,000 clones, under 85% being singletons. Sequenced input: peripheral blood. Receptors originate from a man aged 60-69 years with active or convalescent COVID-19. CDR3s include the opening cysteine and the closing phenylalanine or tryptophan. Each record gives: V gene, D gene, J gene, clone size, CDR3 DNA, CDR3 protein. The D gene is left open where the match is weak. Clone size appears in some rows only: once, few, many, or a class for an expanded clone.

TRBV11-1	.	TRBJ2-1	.	TGTGCCAGCAGCTTGAGTGGTCTGTATGAGCAGTTCTTC	CASSLSGLYEQFF
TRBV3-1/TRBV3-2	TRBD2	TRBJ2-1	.	TGTGCCAGCAGCCAGAGCGGGAGGGCCTACAATGAGCAGTTCTTC	CASSQSGRAYNEQFF
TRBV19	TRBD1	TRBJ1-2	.	TGTGCCAGTACCGCCGGGACAGGGGGCGAATGGGGCTATGGCTACACCTTC	CASTAGTGGEWGYGYTF
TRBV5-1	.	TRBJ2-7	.	TGCGCCAGCAGCTTGGCCGGGCAGGGCCACGAGCAGTACTTC	CASSLAGQGHEQYF
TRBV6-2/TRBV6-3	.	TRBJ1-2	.	TGTGCCAGCAGTTCGAATTTGATCCCCGGCTATGGCTACACCTTC	CASSSNLIPGYGYTF
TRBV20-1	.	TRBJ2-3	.	TGCAGTGCAAACTCACCGGGACTGCAGTATTTT	CSANSPGLQYF
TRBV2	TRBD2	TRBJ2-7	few	TGTGCCAGCTTTAGCGGGAGGCCTCCCTACGAGCAGTACTTC	CASFSGRPPYEQYF
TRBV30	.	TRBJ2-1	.	TGTGCCTCAACGCTCCTCAGTTATGAGCAGTTCTTC	CASTLLSYEQFF
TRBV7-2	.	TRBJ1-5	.	TGTGCCAGCAGCTTACAGGCTTTCAATCAGCCCCAGCATTTT	CASSLQAFNQPQHF
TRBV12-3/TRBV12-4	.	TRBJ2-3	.	TGTGCCAGCAACAATTCGGGGAGAACGCAGTATTTT	CASNNSGRTQYF
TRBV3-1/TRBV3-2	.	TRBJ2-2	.	TGTGCCAGCAGCCCGAGAGAACGGGCCGGGGAGCTGTTTTTT	CASSPRERAGELFF
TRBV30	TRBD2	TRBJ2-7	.	TGTGCCTGGAGAGCGGGGGCAGGGGCCTCCTACGAGCAGTACTTC	CAWRAGAGASYEQYF
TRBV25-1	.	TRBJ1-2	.	TGTGCCAGCAGTGAACCCGGGGACTATGGCTACACCTTC	CASSEPGDYGYTF
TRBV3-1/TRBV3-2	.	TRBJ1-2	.	TGTGCCAGCAGCCAAAGGACATCTCATGGCTACACCTTC	CASSQRTSHGYTF
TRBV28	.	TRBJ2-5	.	TGTGCCAGCAGTTTAAGCGACGCCAAGACCCAGTACTTC	CASSLSDAKTQYF
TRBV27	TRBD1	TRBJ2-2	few	TGTGCCAGCAGTAAGGACAGGGGCCTCTTCTCAGCGGGGGAGCTGTTTTTT	CASSKDRGLFSAGELFF
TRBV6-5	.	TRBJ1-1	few	TGTGCCAGCAGTACAGGGCAGAACACTGAAGCTTTCTTT	CASSTGQNTEAFF
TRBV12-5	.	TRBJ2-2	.	TGTGCTAGTGGTTCGGACTACGGGGAGCTGTTTTTT	CASGSDYGELFF
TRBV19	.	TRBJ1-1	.	TGTGCCAGTAGTGAGGGAATGGTTGCGCGGACTGAAGCTTTCTTT	CASSEGMVARTEAFF
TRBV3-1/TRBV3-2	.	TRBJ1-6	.	TGTGCCAGCAGCCAAAACACAGGTTCTTCACCCCTCCACTTT	CASSQNTGSSPLHF
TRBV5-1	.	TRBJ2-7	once	TGCGCCAGCAGCCCGAGCGAGGGTTATGACTACGAGCAGTACTTC	CASSPSEGYDYEQYF
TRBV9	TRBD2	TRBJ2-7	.	TGTGCCAGCAGCCTAGCGGGAGGGTACTACGAGCAGTACTTC	CASSLAGGYYEQYF
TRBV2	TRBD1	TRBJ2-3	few	TGTGCCAGCAGTGAACAGGGGGCTGGTGATACGCAGTATTTT	CASSEQGAGDTQYF
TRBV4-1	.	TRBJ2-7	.	TGCGCCAGCAGCCAGATCCATTCTAGCGAGAGGTTGTACGAGCAGTACTTC	CASSQIHSSERLYEQYF
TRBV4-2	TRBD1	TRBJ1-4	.	TGTGCCAGCAGCCAAGATAGTGGAGGACAGGGGTATGAAAAACTGTTTTTT	CASSQDSGGQGYEKLFF
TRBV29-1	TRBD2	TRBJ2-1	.	TGCAGCAGTGAGGAATCGGGGGCTAGCGGGTACTACAATGAGCAGTTCTTC	CSSEESGASGYYNEQFF
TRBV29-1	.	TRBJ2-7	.	TGCAGCGTTAAGGGGACCAGCGGGTACGAGCAGTACTTC	CSVKGTSGYEQYF
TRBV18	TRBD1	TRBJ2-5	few	TGTGCCAGCGGACGTGAGACAGGGGAGAAGGAGACCCAGTACTTC	CASGRETGEKETQYF
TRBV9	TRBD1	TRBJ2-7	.	TGTGCCAGCAGCGTAGGACAGGGCGCAATGTACGAGCAGTACTTC	CASSVGQGAMYEQYF
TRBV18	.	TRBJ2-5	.	TGTGCCAGCTATCCCCCCCAGGGCGTACGGGAGACCCAGTACTTC	CASYPPQGVRETQYF
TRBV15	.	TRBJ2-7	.	TGTGCCACCAGCAGAGATCCGGGACACCAATACGAGCAGTACTTC	CATSRDPGHQYEQYF
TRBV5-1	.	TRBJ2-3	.	TGCGCCAGCAGCTACTACCAGGGAACAGATACGCAGTATTTT	CASSYYQGTDTQYF
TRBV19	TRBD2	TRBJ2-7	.	TGTGCCAGTCCCGGACTAGCGGGAAAGTTCTACGAGCAGTACTTC	CASPGLAGKFYEQYF
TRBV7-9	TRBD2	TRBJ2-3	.	TGTGCCAGCAGCTTAGTTGCGCTAGCGGGTGGTACAGATACGCAGTATTTT	CASSLVALAGGTDTQYF
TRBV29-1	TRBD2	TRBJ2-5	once	TGCAGCGTTCAACGCAGGCGGGAGGGACAAGAGACCCAGTACTTC	CSVQRRREGQETQYF
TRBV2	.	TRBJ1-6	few	TGTGCCAGCAGTGAAGGGAGGGTCCATAATTCACCCCTCCACTTT	CASSEGRVHNSPLHF
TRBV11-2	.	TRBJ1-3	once	TGTGCCAGCAGCTTAATGGCTTCTGGAAACACCATATATTTT	CASSLMASGNTIYF
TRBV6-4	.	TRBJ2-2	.	TGTGCCAGCAGTGACTCCGGCGGGGAGCTGTTTTTT	CASSDSGGELFF
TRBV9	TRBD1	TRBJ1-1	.	TGTGCCAGCAGCTTGGGACAGAGGGACACTGAAGCTTTCTTT	CASSLGQRDTEAFF
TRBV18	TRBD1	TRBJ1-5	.	TGTGCCAGCTCACCACTTCCGGGACAGGGCTTCACTCAGCCCCAGCATTTT	CASSPLPGQGFTQPQHF
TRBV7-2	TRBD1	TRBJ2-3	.	TGTGCCAGCAGCCTAGGATTGGACAGGGGGCGCGATACGCAGTATTTT	CASSLGLDRGRDTQYF
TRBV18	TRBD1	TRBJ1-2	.	TGTGCCAGCTCACCAGAGCAGGGGGAAACTAACTATGGCTACACCTTC	CASSPEQGETNYGYTF
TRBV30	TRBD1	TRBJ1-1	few	TGTGCCTGGAGTATTCCGGGACAGACGAACACTGAAGCTTTCTTT	CAWSIPGQTNTEAFF
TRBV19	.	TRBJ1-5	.	TGTGCCAGTAGTACAACGGTCATAGTCGTCAATCAGCCCCAGCATTTT	CASSTTVIVVNQPQHF
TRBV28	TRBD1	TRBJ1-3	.	TGTGCCAGCAGTATCCCAGGGGGCGGGCCTCACTCTGGAAACACCATATATTTT	CASSIPGGGPHSGNTIYF
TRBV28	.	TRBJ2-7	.	TGTGCCAGCAGTTTATCCGACAGGTTCTCCTACGAGCAGTACTTC	CASSLSDRFSYEQYF
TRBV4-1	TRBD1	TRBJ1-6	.	TGCGCCAGCAGCGTGGGACAGCTCACAAGGAGCTCCTATAATTCACCCCTCCACTTT	CASSVGQLTRSSYNSPLHF
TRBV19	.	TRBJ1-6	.	TGTGCCAGTAGTTCTGGGGCTCGGCCCCTCCACTTT	CASSSGARPLHF
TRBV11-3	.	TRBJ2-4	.	TGTGCCAGCAGCGAGAGGGGACAAGCCAAAAACATTCAGTACTTC	CASSERGQAKNIQYF
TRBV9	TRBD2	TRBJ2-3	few	TGTGCCAGCAGCGTAGCGGGAGGGCTGGAAGATACGCAGTATTTT	CASSVAGGLEDTQYF
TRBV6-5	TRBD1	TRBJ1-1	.	TGTGCCAGCAGTCCCACCCGGGACAGAAGAAGGGAACTCTTT	CASSPTRDRRRELF
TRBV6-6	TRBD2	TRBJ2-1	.	TGTGCCAGCAGTTACGTGCGGGGGTACAATGAGCAGTTCTTC	CASSYVRGYNEQFF